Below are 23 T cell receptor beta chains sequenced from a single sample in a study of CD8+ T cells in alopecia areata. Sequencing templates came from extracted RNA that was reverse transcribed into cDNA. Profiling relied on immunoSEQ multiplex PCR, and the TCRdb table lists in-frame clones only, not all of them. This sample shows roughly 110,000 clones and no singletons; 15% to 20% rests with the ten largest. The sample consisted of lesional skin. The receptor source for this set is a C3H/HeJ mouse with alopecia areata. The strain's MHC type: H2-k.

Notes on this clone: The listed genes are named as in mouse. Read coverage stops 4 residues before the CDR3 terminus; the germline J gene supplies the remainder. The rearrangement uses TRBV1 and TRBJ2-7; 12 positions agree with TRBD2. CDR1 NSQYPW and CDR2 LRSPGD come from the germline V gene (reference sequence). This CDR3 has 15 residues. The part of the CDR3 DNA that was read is TGCACCTGCAGTGCCGGGACTGGGGGGTTTTAT. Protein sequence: CTCSAGTGGFY. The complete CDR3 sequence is CTCSAGTGGFYEQYF.

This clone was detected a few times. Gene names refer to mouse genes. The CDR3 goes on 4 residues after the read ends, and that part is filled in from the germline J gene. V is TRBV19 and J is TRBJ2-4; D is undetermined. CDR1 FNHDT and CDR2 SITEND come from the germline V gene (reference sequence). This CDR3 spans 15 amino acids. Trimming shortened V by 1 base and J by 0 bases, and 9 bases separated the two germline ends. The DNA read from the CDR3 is TGTGCCAGCAGTATAACGCACAAAAGTCAAAAC. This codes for CASSITHKSQN. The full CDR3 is CASSITHKSQNTLYF.

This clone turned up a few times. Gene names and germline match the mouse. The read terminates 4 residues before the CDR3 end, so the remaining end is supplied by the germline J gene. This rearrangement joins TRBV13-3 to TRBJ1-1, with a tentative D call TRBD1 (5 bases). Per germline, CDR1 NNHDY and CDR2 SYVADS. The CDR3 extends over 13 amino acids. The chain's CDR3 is CASSEKGRAEVFF. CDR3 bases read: TGTGCCAGCAGTGAAAAGGGGAGGGCA.

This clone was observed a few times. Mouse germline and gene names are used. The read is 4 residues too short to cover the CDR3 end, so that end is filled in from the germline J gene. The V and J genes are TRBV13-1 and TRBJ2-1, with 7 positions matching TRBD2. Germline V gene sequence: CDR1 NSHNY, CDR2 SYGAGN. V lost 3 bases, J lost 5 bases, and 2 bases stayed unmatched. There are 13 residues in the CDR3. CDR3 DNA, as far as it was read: TGTGCCAGCAGTGCTGGGGGTAATGCT. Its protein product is CASSAGGNA. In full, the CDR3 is CASSAGGNAEQFF.

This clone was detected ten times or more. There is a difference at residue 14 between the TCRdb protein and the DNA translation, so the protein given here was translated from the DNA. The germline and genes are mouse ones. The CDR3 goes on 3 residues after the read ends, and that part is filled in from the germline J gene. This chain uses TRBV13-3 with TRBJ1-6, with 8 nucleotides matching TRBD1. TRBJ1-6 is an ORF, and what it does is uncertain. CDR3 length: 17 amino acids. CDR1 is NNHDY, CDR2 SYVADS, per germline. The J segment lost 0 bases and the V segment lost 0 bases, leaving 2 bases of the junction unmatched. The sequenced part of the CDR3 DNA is TGTGCCAGCAGTGATGGGGGACAGGTTTCCTATAATTCGCCC. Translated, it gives CASSDGGQVSYNSP. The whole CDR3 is CASSDGGQVSYNSPLYF.

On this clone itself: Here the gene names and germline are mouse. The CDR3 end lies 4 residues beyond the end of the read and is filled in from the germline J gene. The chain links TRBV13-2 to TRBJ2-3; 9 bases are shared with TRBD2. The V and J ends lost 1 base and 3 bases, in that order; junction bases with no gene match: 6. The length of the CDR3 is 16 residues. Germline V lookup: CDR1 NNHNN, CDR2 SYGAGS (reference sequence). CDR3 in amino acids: CASGDFDGGAAETLYF. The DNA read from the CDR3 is TGTGCCAGCGGTGATTTTGATGGGGGGGCGGCAGAA.

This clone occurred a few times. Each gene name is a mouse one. The CDR3 sequence: CASGEPSPGLEQDTQYF. The part of the CDR3 DNA that was read is TGTGCCAGCGGTGAGCCCTCGCCGGGACTGGAACAAGAC. The rearrangement uses TRBV13-2 and TRBJ2-5; 8 positions match TRBD2. The read ends 4 residues early relative to the CDR3; the germline J gene fills the gap. The CDR3 runs to 17 residues. Germline V gene data show CDR1 as NNHNN and CDR2 as SYGAGS (reference sequence). The V and J ends lost 2 bases and 3 bases, in that order; junction bases with no gene match: 11.

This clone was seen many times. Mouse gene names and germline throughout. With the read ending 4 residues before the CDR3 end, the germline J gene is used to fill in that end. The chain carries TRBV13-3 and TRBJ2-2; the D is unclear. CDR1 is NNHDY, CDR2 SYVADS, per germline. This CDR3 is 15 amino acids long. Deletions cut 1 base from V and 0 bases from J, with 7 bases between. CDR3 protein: CASSDRSANTGQLYF. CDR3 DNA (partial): TGTGCCAGCAGTGATCGGTCAGCAAACACCGGG.

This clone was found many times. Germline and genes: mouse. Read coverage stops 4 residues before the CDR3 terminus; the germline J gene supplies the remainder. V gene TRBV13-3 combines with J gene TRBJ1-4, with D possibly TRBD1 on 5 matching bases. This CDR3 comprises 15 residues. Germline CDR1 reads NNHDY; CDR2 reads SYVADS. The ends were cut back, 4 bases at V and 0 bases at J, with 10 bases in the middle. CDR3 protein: CASSSPGISNERLFF. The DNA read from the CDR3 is TGTGCCAGCAGTTCCCCAGGGATTTCCAACGAA.

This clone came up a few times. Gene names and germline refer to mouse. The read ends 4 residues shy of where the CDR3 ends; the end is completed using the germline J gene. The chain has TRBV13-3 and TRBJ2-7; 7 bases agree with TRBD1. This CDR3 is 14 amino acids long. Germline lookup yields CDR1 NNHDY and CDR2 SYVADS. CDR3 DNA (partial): TGTGCCAGCAGTGAACCCTGGGACAGATAT. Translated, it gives CASSEPWDRY. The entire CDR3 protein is CASSEPWDRYEQYF.

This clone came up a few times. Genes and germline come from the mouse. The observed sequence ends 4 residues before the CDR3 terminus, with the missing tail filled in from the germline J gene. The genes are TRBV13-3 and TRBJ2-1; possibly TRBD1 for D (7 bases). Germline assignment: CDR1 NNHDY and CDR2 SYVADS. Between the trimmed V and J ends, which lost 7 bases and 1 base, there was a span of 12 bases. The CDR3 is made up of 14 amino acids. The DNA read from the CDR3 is TGTGCCAGCGGGCAGGGGGGAAACTATGCT. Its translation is CASGQGGNYA. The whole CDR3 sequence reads CASGQGGNYAEQFF.

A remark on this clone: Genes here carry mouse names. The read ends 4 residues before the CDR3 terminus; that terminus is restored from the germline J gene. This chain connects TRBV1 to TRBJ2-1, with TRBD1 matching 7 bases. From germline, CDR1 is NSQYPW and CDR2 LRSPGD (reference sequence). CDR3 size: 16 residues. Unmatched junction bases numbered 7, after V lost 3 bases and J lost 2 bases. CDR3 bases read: TGCACCTGCAGTGCCCGACAGGGCACGGACTATGCT. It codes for CTCSARQGTDYA. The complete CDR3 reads CTCSARQGTDYAEQFF.

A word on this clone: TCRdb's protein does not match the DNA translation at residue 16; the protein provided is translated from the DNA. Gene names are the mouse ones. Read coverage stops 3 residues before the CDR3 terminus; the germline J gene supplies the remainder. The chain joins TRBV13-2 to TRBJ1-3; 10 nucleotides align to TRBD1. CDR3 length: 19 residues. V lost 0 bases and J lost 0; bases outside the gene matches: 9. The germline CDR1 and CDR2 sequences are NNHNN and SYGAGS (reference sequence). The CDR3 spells CASGDAWDRGPNSGNTLYF. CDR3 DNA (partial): TGTGCCAGCGGTGATGCTTGGGACAGGGGTCCTAATTCTGGAAATACG.

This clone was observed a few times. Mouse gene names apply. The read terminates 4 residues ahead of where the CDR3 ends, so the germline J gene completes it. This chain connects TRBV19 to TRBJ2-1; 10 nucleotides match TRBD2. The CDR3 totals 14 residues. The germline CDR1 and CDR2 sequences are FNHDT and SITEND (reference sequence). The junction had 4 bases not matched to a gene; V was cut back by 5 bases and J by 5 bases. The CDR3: CASSWGGVDAEQFF. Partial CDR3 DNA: TGTGCCAGCAGCTGGGGGGGCGTCGATGCT. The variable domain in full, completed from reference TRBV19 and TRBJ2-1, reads GGIITQTPKFLIGQEGQKLTLKCQQNFNHDTMYWYRQDSGKGLRLIYYSITENDLQKGDLSEGYDASREKKSSFSLTVTSAQKNEMAVFLCASSWGGVDAEQFFGPGTRLTVL.

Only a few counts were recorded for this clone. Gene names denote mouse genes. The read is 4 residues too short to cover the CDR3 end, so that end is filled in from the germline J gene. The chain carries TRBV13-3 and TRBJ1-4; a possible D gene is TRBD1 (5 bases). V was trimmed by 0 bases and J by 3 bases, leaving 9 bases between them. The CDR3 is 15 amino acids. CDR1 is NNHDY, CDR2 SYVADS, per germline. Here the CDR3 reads CASSDVGGANERLFF. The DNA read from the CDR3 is TGTGCCAGCAGTGATGTCGGGGGGGCCAACGAA.

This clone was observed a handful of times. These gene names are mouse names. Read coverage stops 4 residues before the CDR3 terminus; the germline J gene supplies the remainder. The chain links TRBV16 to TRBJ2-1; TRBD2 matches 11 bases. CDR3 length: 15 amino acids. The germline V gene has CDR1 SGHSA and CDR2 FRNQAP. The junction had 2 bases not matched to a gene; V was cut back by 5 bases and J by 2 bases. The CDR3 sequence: CASSQTGGDYAEQFF. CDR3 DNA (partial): TGTGCAAGCAGCCAGACTGGGGGGGACTATGCT.

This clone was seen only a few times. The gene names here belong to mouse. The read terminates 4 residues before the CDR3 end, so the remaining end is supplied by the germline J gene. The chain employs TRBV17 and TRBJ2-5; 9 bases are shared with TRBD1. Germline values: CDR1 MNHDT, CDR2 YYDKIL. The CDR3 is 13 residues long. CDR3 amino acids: CASRGTGTDTQYF. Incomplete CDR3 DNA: TGTGCTAGCAGGGGGACAGGGACAGAC.

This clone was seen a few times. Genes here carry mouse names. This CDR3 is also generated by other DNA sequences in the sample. CDR3 DNA (partial): TGTGCCAGCAGTGATGCAAAGGGCTAT. It encodes CASSDAKGY. From start to end, the CDR3 is CASSDAKGYEQYF. The chain is built from TRBV13-1 and TRBJ2-7; D remains ambiguous. The read ends 4 residues shy of where the CDR3 ends; the end is completed using the germline J gene. In germline, CDR1 is NSHNY, CDR2 SYGAGN. The V gene lost 0 bases and the J gene lost 3 bases, with 7 bases spanning the gap. The CDR3 length is 13 residues.

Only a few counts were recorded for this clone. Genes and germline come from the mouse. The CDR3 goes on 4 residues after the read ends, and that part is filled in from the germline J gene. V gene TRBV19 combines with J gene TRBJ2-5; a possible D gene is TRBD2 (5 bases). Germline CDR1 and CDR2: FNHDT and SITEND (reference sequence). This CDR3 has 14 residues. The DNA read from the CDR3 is TGTGCCAGCAGTATCGGACTAGGCGGCGAC. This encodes CASSIGLGGD. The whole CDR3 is CASSIGLGGDTQYF.

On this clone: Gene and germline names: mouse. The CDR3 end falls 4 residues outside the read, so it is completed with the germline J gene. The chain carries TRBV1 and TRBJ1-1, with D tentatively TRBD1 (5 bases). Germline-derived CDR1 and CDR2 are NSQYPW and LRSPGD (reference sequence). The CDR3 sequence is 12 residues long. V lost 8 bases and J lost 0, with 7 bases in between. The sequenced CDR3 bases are TGCACCTGCTGGGGGGCAAACACA. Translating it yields CTCWGANT. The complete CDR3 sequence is CTCWGANTEVFF.

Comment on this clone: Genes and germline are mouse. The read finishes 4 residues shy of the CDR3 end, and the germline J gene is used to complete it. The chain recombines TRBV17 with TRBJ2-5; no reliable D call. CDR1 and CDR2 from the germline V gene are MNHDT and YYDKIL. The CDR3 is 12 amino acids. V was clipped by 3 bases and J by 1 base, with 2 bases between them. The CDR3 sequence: CASSSYQDTQYF. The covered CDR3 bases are TGTGCTAGCAGTAGCTACCAAGAC. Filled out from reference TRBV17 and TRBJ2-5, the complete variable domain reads DTTVKQNPRYKLARVGKPVNLICSQTMNHDTMYWYQKKPNQAPKLLLFYYDKILNREADTFEKFQSSRPNNSFCSLYIGSAGLEYSAMYLCASSSYQDTQYFGPGTRLLVL.

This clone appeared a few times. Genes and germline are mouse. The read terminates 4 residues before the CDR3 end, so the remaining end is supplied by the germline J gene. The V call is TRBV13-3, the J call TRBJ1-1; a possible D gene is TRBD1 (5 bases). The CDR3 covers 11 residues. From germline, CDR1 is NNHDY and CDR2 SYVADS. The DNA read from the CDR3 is TGTGCCACTGGGACTCAGACA. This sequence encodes CATGTQT. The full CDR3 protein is CATGTQTEVFF.

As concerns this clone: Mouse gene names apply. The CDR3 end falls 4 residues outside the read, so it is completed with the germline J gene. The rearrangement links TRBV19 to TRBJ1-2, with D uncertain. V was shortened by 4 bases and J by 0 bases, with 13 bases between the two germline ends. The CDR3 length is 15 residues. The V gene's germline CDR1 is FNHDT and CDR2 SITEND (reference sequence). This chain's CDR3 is CASSPHRNTNSDYTF. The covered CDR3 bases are TGTGCCAGCAGTCCCCACAGAAATACAAACTCC.